This entry features one T cell receptor (beta chain) sequence. Antigen unknown. The sample originates from a study of post-analysis software for immune sequencing data. Study conclusions and caveats: The F measure placed samples prepared in the same batch into strongly shared clusters. Compared with controls, patients had more of five TRBV segments, including TRBV5-6, TRBV5-1 and TRBV20-1.

In germline, CDR1 is SGHVS, CDR2 FQNEAQ. Germline trimming cut 4 bases from V and 5 bases from J; bases unmatched to any gene: 15. CDR3 length: 17 residues. Tagging with unique molecular identifiers was a feature of the TCR beta cDNA libraries. One entry per CDR3 protein, called by TCRdb with MiXCR from the PCR reads. This table has about 820,000 distinct CDR3 sequences, approximately 53% appearing once. Sequenced sample: blood. This TCR derives from a girl aged 10 to 17 with multiple sclerosis. V is TRBV7-8 and J is TRBJ2-7; the match to TRBD2 covers 9 bases. The CDR3 coding sequence is TGTGCCAGCAGCTCCAGGACTGGCGGGAGGGCCGGAGACGAGCAGTACTTC. Translating gives CASSSRTGGRAGDEQYF.